A single sample is the source of the 19 T cell receptor beta chains below, sequenced in a study of blood T cell repertoires in COVID-19. Assay used: immunoSEQ multiplex PCR; TCRdb lists only in-frame clones, some missing. The sample contains fewer than 150,000 clones, 85% to 90% of which appear only once. The sample was peripheral blood. These receptor sequences come from a woman aged 40 to 49 with acute or convalescent COVID-19.

The genes are TRBV5-6 and TRBJ1-1; TRBD1 matches 10 bases. The CDR3 consists of 16 residues. Per the germline V gene, CDR1 is SGHDT and CDR2 is YYEEEE. The trim removed 4 bases at V and 1 base at J, leaving 7 bases unmatched. CDR3 residues: CASSGDRGLRNTEAFF. DNA of the CDR3: TGTGCCAGCAGCGGGGACAGGGGTCTTCGGAACACTGAAGCTTTCTTT.

The V gene is TRBV28, the J gene TRBJ2-1; 9 positions match TRBD2. This CDR3 spans 14 amino acids. V lost 8 bases, J lost 2 bases, and 4 bases stayed unmatched. CDR1 MDHEN and CDR2 SYDVKM come from the germline V gene. The CDR3 loop is CASESGGTYNEQFF. CDR3 bases: TGTGCCAGCGAAAGCGGGGGGACCTACAATGAGCAGTTCTTC.

The chain has TRBV6-5 and TRBJ1-1; D might be TRBD1 (5 bases). The CDR3 covers 13 residues. Germline V gene sequence: CDR1 MNHEY, CDR2 SVGAGI. Trimming took off 10 bases at V and 2 bases at J, with 14 bases between the two ends. The CDR3 DNA sequence: TGTGCCACCAGCCGCGGGGGAAACACTGAAGCTTTCTTT. This translates into CATSRGGNTEAFF.

This clone was counted between two and nine times. The genes are TRBV7-2 and TRBJ1-1; D gene uncertain. The CDR3 has 13 amino acids. Germline V gene lookup returns CDR1 SGHTA and CDR2 FQGNSA. The V end was cut by 1 base, the J end by 3 bases, with 6 bases between. CDR3 in amino acids: CASSLELYTEAFF. CDR3 sequence (DNA): TGTGCCAGCAGCTTAGAGCTCTACACTGAAGCTTTCTTT.

V is TRBV18 and J is TRBJ1-6; D remains unclear. The CDR3 runs 13 residues. The germline V and J ends were trimmed by 3 bases and 7 bases, with 7 bases remaining between them. Germline CDR1 reads KGHSH; CDR2 reads LQKENI. The CDR3 region is CASSPLGNSPLHF. The CDR3 nucleotides read TGTGCCAGCTCACCCCTAGGAAATTCACCCCTCCACTTT. Combining the CDR3 with reference TRBV18 and TRBJ1-6 gives the whole variable domain NAGVMQNPRHLVRRRGQEARLRCSPMKGHSHVYWYRQLPEEGLKFMVYLQKENIIDESGMPKERFSAEFPKEGPSILRIQQVVRGDSAAYFCASSPLGNSPLHFGNGTRLTVT.

This chain links TRBV7-8 with TRBJ1-2, with TRBD1 matching over 7 bases. Germline trimming cut 1 base from V and 6 bases from J; bases unmatched to any gene: 11. From germline, CDR1 is SGHVS and CDR2 FQNEAQ. CDR3 length: 16 amino acids. CDR3 loop: CASSLDPDGTVDGYTF. The CDR3 DNA reads TGTGCCAGCAGCTTAGACCCGGACGGGACAGTCGATGGCTACACCTTC.

V is TRBV28 and J is TRBJ1-2, with 7 bases that match TRBD1. With 5 bases clipped from V and 0 bases from J, the junction kept 12 bases outside the gene matches. From germline, CDR1 is MDHEN and CDR2 SYDVKM. CDR3 length: 17 amino acids. CDR3 amino acids: CASSPPGQLITNYGYTF. The CDR3 coding sequence is TGTGCCAGCAGTCCGCCGGGACAGCTTATTACTAACTATGGCTACACCTTC.

V is TRBV6-5 and J is TRBJ1-2; D possibly corresponds to TRBD1 (6 bases). The germline CDR1 and CDR2 sequences are MNHEY and SVGAGI. CDR3 length equals 14 residues. V was shortened by 2 bases and J by 5 bases, with 12 bases between the two germline ends. As DNA, the CDR3 is TGTGCCAGCAGTTACCTTGGACAGTTTTATGGCTACACCTTC. It is translated as CASSYLGQFYGYTF.

J is TRBJ2-1 and V is TRBV27; 10 bases are shared with TRBD2. V trimming: 5 bases; J trimming: 0 bases; junction bases outside the gene matches: 1. Germline loops: CDR1 MNHEY, CDR2 SMNVEV (reference sequence). The CDR3 length is 15 residues. The CDR3: CASSASGSSYNEQFF. In nucleotides, the CDR3 is TGTGCCAGCAGTGCTAGCGGGAGCTCCTACAATGAGCAGTTCTTC.

The chain links TRBV7-2 to TRBJ1-5; D is uncertain. Trimming removed 1 base from V and 0 bases from J, with 10 bases in between. The CDR3 spans 16 residues. CDR1 and CDR2 (germline): SGHTA, FQGNSA. The CDR3 loop reads CASSLGTYYSNQPQHF. In nucleotides, the CDR3 is TGTGCCAGCAGCTTAGGAACATACTATAGCAATCAGCCCCAGCATTTT.

The CDR3 region is CSVETGLANEKLFF. CDR3 in DNA: TGCAGCGTTGAGACAGGGCTCGCTAATGAAAAACTGTTTTTT. The chain couples TRBV29-1 to TRBJ1-4; 7 bases are shared with TRBD1. The CDR3 has 14 amino acids. V dropped 3 bases and J dropped 3; count of bases not matched to a gene: 4. CDR1 and CDR2 (germline): SQVTM, ANQGSEA.

The chain employs TRBV11-2 and TRBJ2-1; D might be TRBD1 (6 bases). V gave up 2 bases and J gave up 6 bases, with 11 bases separating them. The CDR3 is 14 amino acids. In germline, CDR1 is SGHAT, CDR2 FQNNGV. The CDR3 protein is CASSLPHRANEQFF. CDR3 nucleotides: TGTGCCAGCAGCTTACCCCACAGGGCCAATGAGCAGTTCTTC.

The rearrangement links TRBV6-2 or TRBV6-3 to TRBJ2-7; possibly TRBD1 for D (5 bases). Per germline, CDR1 MNHEY and CDR2 SVGEGT. Trimming stripped 2 bases from V and 7 bases from J, with 30 bases between. The CDR3 has 19 residues. The CDR3 coding sequence is TGTGCCAGCAGTTACAGTGGGGTCCGGGCGGACACATTGACGAAGGAGCAGTACTTC. It translates to CASSYSGVRADTLTKEQYF.

In this sample, this clone turned up once. The rearrangement joins TRBV10-3 to TRBJ1-2; 7 nucleotides align to TRBD1. The CDR3 sequence is 13 residues long. CDR1 is ENHRY, CDR2 SYGVKD, per germline. Trimming cost V 11 bases and J 2 bases; bases outside gene matches: 8. The DNA of the CDR3 is TGTGCCGTCGAGGGGGCAGGGAACTATGGCTACACCTTC. Protein: CAVEGAGNYGYTF.

V usage is TRBV7-9 and J usage is TRBJ1-2; perhaps TRBD1 as D (6 bases). Germline V lookup: CDR1 SEHNR, CDR2 FQNEAQ (reference sequence). The CDR3 is 14 amino acids. Trimming removed 2 bases at V and 2 bases at J, with 9 bases between. Here the CDR3 DNA reads TGTGCCAGCAGCTTACGGCAGGGGAACTATGGCTACACCTTC. Translation: CASSLRQGNYGYTF.

In its sample, this clone was seen once. The CDR3 sequence: CASSRQGASGNTIYF. The CDR3 nucleotides read TGTGCCAGCAGCAGACAGGGGGCGTCTGGAAACACCATATATTTT. The chain couples TRBV11-2 to TRBJ1-3, with 10 bases fitting TRBD1. CDR1 and CDR2 (germline): SGHAT, FQNNGV. J lost 1 base, V lost 5 bases, and 2 bases had no gene match. This CDR3 spans 15 amino acids.

The gene calls are TRBV11-2 and TRBJ2-1, with 7 bases that match TRBD1. Germline CDR1 SGHAT, CDR2 FQNNGV. V dropped 1 base and J dropped 15; count of bases not matched to a gene: 9. The CDR3 contains 13 residues. The CDR3 here is CASSLGGRGGRFF. DNA of the CDR3: TGTGCCAGCAGCTTAGGGGGGAGAGGGGGCAGGTTCTTC.

Only a few counts were recorded for this clone. This chain connects TRBV10-2 to TRBJ1-2; D might be TRBD1 (5 bases). Deletions cut 8 bases from V and 0 bases from J, with 13 bases between. This CDR3 is 14 amino acids long. From germline, CDR1 is WSHSY and CDR2 SAAADI. The CDR3 reads CASGGDGTNYGYTF. CDR3 nucleotides: TGCGCCAGCGGGGGGGACGGTACTAACTATGGCTACACCTTC.

This clone was counted a few times. DNA for the CDR3: TGTGCCAGCAGCCCCAGAACCGGGACTAGCGGGGGGGCTGAGCAGTTCTTC. This sequence encodes CASSPRTGTSGGAEQFF. V gene TRBV3-1 (or the pseudogene TRBV3-2) combines with J gene TRBJ2-1, with TRBD2 matching over 16 bases. The V and J ends lost 4 bases and 9 bases, in that order; junction bases with no gene match: 9. This CDR3 comprises 17 residues. CDR1 and CDR2 from the germline V gene are LGHDT and YNNKEL (reference sequence).